A single sample is the source of the 28 T cell receptor beta chains below, sequenced in a study of T-cell reconstitution after alpha-beta-depleted transplantation in children. The authors prepared the TCRbeta library with unique molecular identifiers. In TCRdb, the PCR reads were re-called with MiXCR into one record per CDR3 protein. The table records about 540,000 distinct CDR3 sequences, about 16% of them present only once. Sequences were derived from PBMCs from the stem cell graft donor, sampled from the stem cell graft. These receptors were collected from a human donor who donated a stem cell graft to a child with acute lymphoblastic leukemia.

J is TRBJ2-1 and V is TRBV20-1, with 13 nucleotides matching TRBD2. The CDR3 is 18 amino acids. V dropped 0 bases and J dropped 3; count of bases not matched to a gene: 8. Germline lookup yields CDR1 DFQATT and CDR2 SNEGSKA (reference sequence). The CDR3 here is CSARERTSGSWVYNEQFF. DNA of the CDR3: TGCAGTGCTAGAGAGAGGACTAGCGGGAGTTGGGTCTACAATGAGCAGTTCTTC.

The table lists this clonotype with a few counts. The chain combines TRBV29-1 with TRBJ2-1; TRBD1 aligns across 9 bases. V lost 2 bases, J lost 8 bases, and 16 bases stayed unmatched. CDR1 and CDR2 (germline): SQVTM, ANQGSEA. This CDR3 spans 17 amino acids. CDR3 in DNA: TGCAGCGTTGAATATAGGCTATCGGGACAGGGAGGGGATGAGCAGTTCTTC. Its translation: CSVEYRLSGQGGDEQFF.

The chain carries TRBV7-8 and TRBJ1-2; TRBD1 matches 8 bases. The CDR3 loop spans 17 amino acids. The germline V gene encodes CDR1 SGHVS and CDR2 FQNEAQ. V trimming: 4 bases; J trimming: 4 bases; junction bases outside the gene matches: 14. The CDR3 here is CASSSPGQGNTAYGYTF. Written as DNA, the CDR3 is TGTGCCAGCAGCTCGCCCGGACAGGGAAACACGGCCTATGGCTACACCTTC.

The chain uses TRBV28 and TRBJ2-3; possibly TRBD2 for D (6 bases). The CDR3 loop spans 12 amino acids. Trimming removed 8 bases at V and 8 bases at J, with 14 bases between. Germline V gene data show CDR1 as MDHEN and CDR2 as SYDVKM. This CDR3 is CASLGGEATQYF. In DNA, the CDR3 is TGTGCCAGCTTGGGGGGAGAGGCTACGCAGTATTTT.

This rearrangement joins TRBV29-1 to TRBJ2-7, with TRBD1 matching 7 bases. The CDR3 sequence is 15 residues long. From germline, CDR1 is SQVTM and CDR2 ANQGSEA. V dropped 3 bases and J dropped 3; count of bases not matched to a gene: 11. CDR3 sequence: CSVDLAGGFGYEQYF. The CDR3 region has the DNA TGCAGCGTTGATTTGGCAGGGGGTTTCGGCTACGAGCAGTACTTC.

This sequence joins TRBV15 and TRBJ2-6; 8 nucleotides match TRBD1. The CDR3 totals 19 residues. The V segment lost 5 bases and the J segment 0 bases; nucleotides outside the gene matches: 12. CDR1 and CDR2 (germline): LNHNV, YYDKDF (reference sequence). The CDR3 sequence: CATSSLGQADYSGANVLTF. In nucleotides, the CDR3 is TGTGCCACCAGCTCCTTGGGACAGGCGGACTACTCTGGGGCCAACGTCCTGACTTTC.

This clonotype was observed a handful of times. This chain connects TRBV11-2 to TRBJ1-1; D is uncertain. Germline CDR1 reads SGHAT; CDR2 reads FQNNGV. V lost 5 bases, J lost 0 bases, and 13 bases lay in between. This CDR3 comprises 15 residues. The CDR3 spells CASSPGGLMNTEAFF. Here the CDR3 DNA reads TGTGCCAGCAGCCCTGGTGGGCTAATGAACACTGAAGCTTTCTTT.

The CDR3 sequence is CASSLDLPGWGETQYF. The CDR3 bases are TGTGCCAGCAGCTTAGATCTCCCGGGATGGGGAGAGACCCAGTACTTC. The chain combines TRBV11-2 with TRBJ2-5; possibly TRBD2 for D (5 bases). V gave up 0 bases and J gave up 4 bases, with 15 bases separating them. Germline V CDR1 and CDR2: SGHAT, FQNNGV. This CDR3 is built from 16 residues.

In this sample, this clonotype turned up a few times. The chain combines TRBV27 with TRBJ2-7; D is possibly TRBD1 or TRBD2 (5 bases each). V gave up 2 bases and J gave up 4 bases, with 12 bases separating them. CDR3 length equals 14 residues. Germline CDR1 and CDR2: MNHEY and SMNVEV (reference sequence). The DNA of the CDR3 is TGTGCCAGCAGTTTAACGCTAGCAGGGTACGAGCAGTACTTC. Protein: CASSLTLAGYEQYF.

This clonotype was counted a few times. The rearrangement joins TRBV12-3 or TRBV12-4 to TRBJ1-6; 8 positions match TRBD1. This CDR3 region has 14 residues. J gave up 9 bases and V 8 bases, and 9 bases lay outside the gene matches. The CDR3 nucleotides are TGTGCCAGCCGGGGACAGGAGGTTGGTTCACCCCTCCACTTT. Translating it yields CASRGQEVGSPLHF.

This clonotype was counted ten times or more. The CDR3 region has the DNA TGTGCCAGCAGTCAGGGGGGGTATGGCGAGCAGTACTTC. Encoded protein: CASSQGGYGEQYF. The V and J genes are TRBV28 and TRBJ2-7; D may match TRBD1 or TRBD2 (7 bases each). Germline CDR1 reads MDHEN; CDR2 reads SYDVKM. The CDR3 consists of 13 residues. V lost 5 bases and J lost 6, with 14 bases in between.

This clonotype was detected a few times. The chain recombines TRBV4-2 with TRBJ2-1; the D gene is possibly TRBD1 (6 bases). V was shortened by 3 bases and J by 4 bases, with 7 bases between the two germline ends. CDR1 and CDR2 from the germline V gene are LGHNA and YNFKEQ. The CDR3 is 13 amino acids. CDR3 protein: CASSHGQYNEQFF. The CDR3 DNA follows: TGTGCCAGCAGCCATGGACAGTACAATGAGCAGTTCTTC.

The rearrangement links TRBV21-1 to TRBJ2-2; the D call of TRBD1 is as the table states it, not checked on the DNA. TRBV21-1 is a known pseudogene. The CDR3 is 20 residues long. CDR3: CASSNSQRCSQGPNTGELFF. The CDR3 DNA follows: TGTGCCAGCAGCAACTCGCAGAGGTGTTCCCAGGGGCCTAATACCGGGGAGCTGTTTTTT.

The chain employs TRBV4-1 and TRBJ2-1, with 10 bases fitting TRBD2. The CDR3 sequence is 18 residues long. V dropped 4 bases and J dropped 7; count of bases not matched to a gene: 16. Per the germline V gene, CDR1 is MGHRA and CDR2 is YSYEKL. In DNA, the CDR3 is TGCGCCAGCAGCCGGCCTCTGATCGGGGGGACTAGCGAAAATGAGCAGTTCTTC. It is translated as CASSRPLIGGTSENEQFF.

V is TRBV12-3 or TRBV12-4 and J is TRBJ2-2, with TRBD2 as a possible D gene (5 bases). V dropped 3 bases and J dropped 6 bases, with 11 bases sitting between them. This CDR3 has 14 residues. The CDR3 region has the DNA TGTGCCAGCAGTTTTGGCGGGTTGGCCGGGGAGCTGTTTTTT. Translating gives CASSFGGLAGELFF.

This clonotype turned up a few times. The gene calls are TRBV5-1 and TRBJ1-1; 8 nucleotides line up with TRBD1. The CDR3 totals 13 residues. Germline lookup yields CDR1 SGHRS and CDR2 YFSETQ. With 4 bases clipped from V and 11 bases from J, the junction kept 10 bases outside the gene matches. The CDR3 sequence: CASSQTDRVEAFF. The CDR3 DNA follows: TGCGCCAGCAGCCAGACGGACAGGGTAGAGGCTTTCTTT.

This clonotype has more than one count but fewer than ten. The V call is TRBV4-1, the J call TRBJ1-5; TRBD1 is a possible D gene (5 bases). Germline CDR1 reads MGHRA; CDR2 reads YSYEKL. This CDR3 has 18 residues. Trimming pared 7 bases from V and 2 bases from J, leaving 24 bases between. The CDR3: CASNPSGDLVVGNQPQHF. In DNA form, the CDR3 reads TGCGCCAGCAACCCGAGTGGGGACTTGGTTGTGGGCAATCAGCCCCAGCATTTT.

This clonotype turned up a few times. This chain joins TRBV27 and TRBJ2-7, with 8 bases fitting TRBD1. V lost 5 bases to trimming and J lost 0 bases; unmatched junction nucleotides: 12. Germline values: CDR1 MNHEY, CDR2 SMNVEV (reference sequence). CDR3 length equals 17 residues. CDR3 nucleotides: TGTGCCAGCAGTCTTAGAGGCCGGACAGGGATCTCCTACGAGCAGTACTTC. This sequence encodes CASSLRGRTGISYEQYF.

The chain has TRBV12-3 or TRBV12-4 and TRBJ2-6; TRBD1 is a possible D gene (6 bases). V lost 6 bases and J lost 12, with 15 bases in between. CDR3 length: 13 residues. The CDR3 loop is CASRDGRGGVLTF. The DNA for the CDR3 is TGTGCCAGCAGGGACGGTCGAGGGGGCGTCCTGACTTTC.

In its sample, this clonotype was seen many times. The chain combines TRBV12-3 or TRBV12-4 with TRBJ1-1; D gene unclear. The V end lost 1 base, the J end lost 7 bases, and 4 bases lay between the germline ends. CDR3 size: 11 residues. CDR3 DNA: TGTGCCAGCAGTTTAGTTAGTGAAGCTTTCTTT. Its translation is CASSLVSEAFF.

The rearrangement links TRBV6-5 to TRBJ1-5, with D possibly being TRBD1 (5 bases). CDR3 length: 16 amino acids. Trimming pared 4 bases from V and 5 bases from J, leaving 18 bases between. Germline CDR1 is MNHEY and CDR2 is SVGAGI. This CDR3 is CASSSGLQAEYQPQHF. CDR3 in DNA: TGTGCCAGCAGTTCAGGGTTACAGGCGGAGTATCAGCCCCAGCATTTT.

The sample holds a few counts of this clonotype. The chain's CDR3 is CSVEMGSYEQYF. Here the CDR3 DNA reads TGCAGCGTTGAAATGGGGTCCTACGAGCAGTACTTC. The V call is TRBV29-1, the J call TRBJ2-7; D remains ambiguous. The CDR3 consists of 12 residues. V dropped 2 bases and J dropped 1 base, with 6 bases sitting between them. Germline CDR1 SQVTM, CDR2 ANQGSEA.

This clonotype was observed a handful of times. This chain connects TRBV27 to TRBJ2-7; 12 bases are a match to TRBD2. Trimming took 4 bases from V and 4 from J; bases not matched to a gene: 8. Germline V gene sequence: CDR1 MNHEY, CDR2 SMNVEV (reference sequence). The CDR3 runs to 16 residues. The CDR3 sequence: CASSSASGRAKYEQYF. DNA of the CDR3: TGTGCCAGCAGTTCCGCTAGCGGGAGGGCCAAGTACGAGCAGTACTTC.

CDR3 coding DNA: TGCGCCAGCAGCTTGGCCGGCGGGGATAGCTCCTACGAGCAGTACTTC. It is translated as CASSLAGGDSSYEQYF. The V and J genes are TRBV5-1 and TRBJ2-7, with D perhaps TRBD2 (6 bases). The length of the CDR3 is 16 residues. Germline V gene lookup returns CDR1 SGHRS and CDR2 YFSETQ. Trimming removed 0 bases at V and 0 bases at J, with 13 bases between.

A few counts support this clonotype. This chain joins TRBV7-3 and TRBJ2-3, with 12 bases lining up with TRBD2. Germline trimming cut 5 bases from V and 2 bases from J; bases unmatched to any gene: 2. The CDR3 runs 15 residues. The germline V gene encodes CDR1 SGHTA and CDR2 FQGTGA. In nucleotides, the CDR3 is TGTGCCAGCAGCCGACTAGCGGGGGACACAGATACGCAGTATTTT. Its protein is CASSRLAGDTDTQYF.

J is TRBJ2-6 and V is TRBV5-5; 7 positions match TRBD2. The CDR3 length is 14 residues. Germline V gene sequence: CDR1 SGHKS, CDR2 YYEKEE (reference sequence). The junction had 1 base not matched to a gene; V was cut back by 3 bases and J by 4 bases. CDR3 DNA sequence: TGTGCCAGCAGCTCAGCGGGAGGGGCCAACGTCCTGACTTTC. It yields the protein CASSSAGGANVLTF. Filled out from reference TRBV5-5 and TRBJ2-6, the complete variable domain reads DAGVTQSPTHLIKTRGQQVTLRCSPISGHKSVSWYQQVLGQGPQFIFQYYEKEERGRGNFPDRFSARQFPNYSSELNVNALLLGDSALYLCASSSAGGANVLTFGAGSRLTVL.

The J gene is TRBJ2-7, the V gene TRBV19, with TRBD1 as a possible D gene (5 bases). V shed 2 bases and J shed 2 bases, with 10 bases lying between them. The CDR3 extends over 14 amino acids. The germline V gene has CDR1 LNHDA and CDR2 SQIVND (reference sequence). The CDR3 nucleotides read TGTGCCAGTAGTATAACCAGGGAACCCTACGAGCAGTACTTC. This translates into CASSITREPYEQYF.

This clonotype turned up a few times. V gene TRBV4-1 combines with J gene TRBJ1-5, with D possibly matching TRBD1 (6 bases). The CDR3 runs 14 residues. With 0 bases removed from V and 7 bases from J, the gap between germline ends came to 10 bases. Per the germline V gene, CDR1 is MGHRA and CDR2 is YSYEKL. Here the CDR3 DNA reads TGCGCCAGCAGCCAAGATGACAGGCCACAGCCCCAGCATTTT. Its protein product is CASSQDDRPQPQHF.